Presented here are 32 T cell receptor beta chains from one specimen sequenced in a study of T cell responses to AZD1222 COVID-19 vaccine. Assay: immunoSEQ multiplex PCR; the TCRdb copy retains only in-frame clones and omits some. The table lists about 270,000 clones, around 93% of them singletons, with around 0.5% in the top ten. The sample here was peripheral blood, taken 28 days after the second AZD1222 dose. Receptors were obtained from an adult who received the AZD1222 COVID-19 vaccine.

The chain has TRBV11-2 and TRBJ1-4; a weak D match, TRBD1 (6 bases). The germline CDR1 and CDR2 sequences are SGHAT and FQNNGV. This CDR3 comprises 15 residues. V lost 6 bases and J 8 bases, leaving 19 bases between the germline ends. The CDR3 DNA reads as TGTGCCAGCAGTCCAACACAGGGATCCGGGGAAAAACTGTTTTTT. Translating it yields CASSPTQGSGEKLFF.

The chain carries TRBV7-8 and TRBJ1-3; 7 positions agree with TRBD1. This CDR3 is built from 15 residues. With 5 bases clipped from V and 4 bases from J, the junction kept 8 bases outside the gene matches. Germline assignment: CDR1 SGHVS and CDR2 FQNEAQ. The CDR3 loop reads CASSRATGTGNTIYF. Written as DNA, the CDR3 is TGTGCCAGCAGCCGAGCGACAGGGACAGGAAACACCATATATTTT.

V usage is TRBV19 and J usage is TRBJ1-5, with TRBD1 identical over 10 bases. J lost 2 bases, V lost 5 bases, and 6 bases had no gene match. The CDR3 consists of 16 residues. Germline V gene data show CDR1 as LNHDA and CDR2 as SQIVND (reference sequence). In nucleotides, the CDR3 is TGTGCCAGTAGTCTCCGGACAGGGGGGGGCAATCAGCCCCAGCATTTT. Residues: CASSLRTGGGNQPQHF. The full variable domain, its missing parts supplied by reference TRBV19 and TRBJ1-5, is DGGITQSPKYLFRKEGQNVTLSCEQNLNHDAMYWYRQDPGQGLRLIYYSQIVNDFQKGDIAEGYSVSREKKESFPLTVTSAQKNPTAFYLCASSLRTGGGNQPQHFGDGTRLSIL.

The DNA for the CDR3 is TGTGCCAGACCGCTACGGACTAGCGGGGGGAGGGAGGAGCTGTTTTTT. It yields the protein CARPLRTSGGREELFF. The J gene is TRBJ2-2, the V gene TRBV5-3; 14 nucleotides match TRBD2. TRBV5-3 counts as an open reading frame of uncertain function. The CDR3 length is 16 residues. V lost 7 bases and J lost 10; bases outside the gene matches: 12.

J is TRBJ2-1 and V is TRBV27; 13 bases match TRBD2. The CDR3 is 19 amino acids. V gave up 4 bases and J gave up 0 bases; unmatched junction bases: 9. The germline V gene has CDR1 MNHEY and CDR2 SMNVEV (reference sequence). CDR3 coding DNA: TGTGCCAGCAGTTGGTCAGGACTAGCGGGGGCGAGCTCCTACAATGAGCAGTTCTTC. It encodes CASSWSGLAGASSYNEQFF.

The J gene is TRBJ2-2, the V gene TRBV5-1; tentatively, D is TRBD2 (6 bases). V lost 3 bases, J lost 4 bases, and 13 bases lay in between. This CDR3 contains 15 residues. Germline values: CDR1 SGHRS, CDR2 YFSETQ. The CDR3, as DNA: TGCGCCAGCAGCTCTCCGACCGGGGGCACCGGGGAGCTGTTTTTT. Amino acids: CASSSPTGGTGELFF.

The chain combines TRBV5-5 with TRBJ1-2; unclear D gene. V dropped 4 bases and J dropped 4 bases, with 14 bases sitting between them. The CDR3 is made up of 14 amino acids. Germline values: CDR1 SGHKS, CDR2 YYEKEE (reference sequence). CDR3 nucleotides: TGTGCCAGCAGCCCTGATTTGGTGGGCTATGGCTACACCTTC. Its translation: CASSPDLVGYGYTF.

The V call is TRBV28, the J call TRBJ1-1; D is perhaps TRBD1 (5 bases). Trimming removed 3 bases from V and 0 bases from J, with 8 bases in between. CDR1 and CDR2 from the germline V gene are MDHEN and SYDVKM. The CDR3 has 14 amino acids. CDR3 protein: CASSLTTVNTEAFF. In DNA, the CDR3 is TGTGCCAGCAGTTTGACGACAGTGAACACTGAAGCTTTCTTT.

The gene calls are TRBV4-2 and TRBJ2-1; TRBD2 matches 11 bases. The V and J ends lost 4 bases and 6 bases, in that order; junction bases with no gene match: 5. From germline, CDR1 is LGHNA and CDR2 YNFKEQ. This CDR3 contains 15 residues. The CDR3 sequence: CASSPLAGGGNEQFF. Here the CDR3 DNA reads TGTGCCAGCAGCCCTCTAGCGGGAGGAGGCAATGAGCAGTTCTTC.

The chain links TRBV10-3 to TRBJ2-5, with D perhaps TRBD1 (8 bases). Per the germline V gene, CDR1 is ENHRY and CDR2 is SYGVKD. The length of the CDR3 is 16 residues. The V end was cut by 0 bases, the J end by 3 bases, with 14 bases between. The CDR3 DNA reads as TGTGCCATCAGTGAGTCTACAGGGGGGAGGGAAGAGACCCAGTACTTC. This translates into CAISESTGGREETQYF.

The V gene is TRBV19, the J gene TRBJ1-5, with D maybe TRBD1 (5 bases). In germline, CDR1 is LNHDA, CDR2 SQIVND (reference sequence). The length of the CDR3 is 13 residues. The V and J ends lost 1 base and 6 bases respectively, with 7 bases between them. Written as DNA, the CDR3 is TGTGCCAGTAGTATAGGGGGCGTTCAGCCCCAGCATTTT. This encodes CASSIGGVQPQHF.

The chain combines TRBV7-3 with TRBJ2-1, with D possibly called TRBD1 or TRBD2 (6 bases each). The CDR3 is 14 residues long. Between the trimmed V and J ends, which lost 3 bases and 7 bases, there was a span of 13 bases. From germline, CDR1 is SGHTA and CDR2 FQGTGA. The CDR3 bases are TGTGCCAGCAGCTTCGGGGGCCGAGAGAATGAGCAGTTCTTC. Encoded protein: CASSFGGRENEQFF.

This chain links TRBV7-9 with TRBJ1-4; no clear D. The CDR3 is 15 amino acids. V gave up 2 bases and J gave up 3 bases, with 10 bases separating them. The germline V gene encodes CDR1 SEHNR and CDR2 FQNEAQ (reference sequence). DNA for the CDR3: TGTGCCAGCAGCTTAAGTGGTTCAGCTAATGAAAAACTGTTTTTT. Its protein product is CASSLSGSANEKLFF.

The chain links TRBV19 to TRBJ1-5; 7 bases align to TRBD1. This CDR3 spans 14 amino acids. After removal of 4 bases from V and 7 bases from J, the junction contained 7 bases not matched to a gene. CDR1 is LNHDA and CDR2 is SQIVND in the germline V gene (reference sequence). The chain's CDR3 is CASSKAGGGQPQHF. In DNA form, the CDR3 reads TGTGCCAGTAGTAAGGCAGGGGGAGGGCAGCCCCAGCATTTT.

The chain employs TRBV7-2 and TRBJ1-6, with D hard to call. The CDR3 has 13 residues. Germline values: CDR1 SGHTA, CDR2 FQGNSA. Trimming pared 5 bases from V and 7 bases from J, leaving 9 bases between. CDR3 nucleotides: TGTGCCAGCAGCGGCGACCTGAATTCACCCCTCCACTTT. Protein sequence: CASSGDLNSPLHF.

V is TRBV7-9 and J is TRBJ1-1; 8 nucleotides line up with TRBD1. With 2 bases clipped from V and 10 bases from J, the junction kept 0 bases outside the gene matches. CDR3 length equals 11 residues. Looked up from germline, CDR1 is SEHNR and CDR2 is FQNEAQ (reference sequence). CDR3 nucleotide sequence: TGTGCCAGCAGCTTACAGGGGGCAGCTTTCTTT. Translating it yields CASSLQGAAFF.

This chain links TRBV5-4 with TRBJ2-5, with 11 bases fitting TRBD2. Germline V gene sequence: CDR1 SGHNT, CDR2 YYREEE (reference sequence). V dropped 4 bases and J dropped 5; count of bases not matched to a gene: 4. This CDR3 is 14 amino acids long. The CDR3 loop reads CASSQIAGGETQYF. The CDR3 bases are TGTGCCAGCAGCCAAATAGCGGGAGGGGAGACCCAGTACTTC.

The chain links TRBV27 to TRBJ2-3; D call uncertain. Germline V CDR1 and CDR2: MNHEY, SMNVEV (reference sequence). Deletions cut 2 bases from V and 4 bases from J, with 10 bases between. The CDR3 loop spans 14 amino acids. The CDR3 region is CASSLTGRADTQYF. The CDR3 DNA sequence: TGTGCCAGCAGTTTAACCGGTAGGGCAGATACGCAGTATTTT.

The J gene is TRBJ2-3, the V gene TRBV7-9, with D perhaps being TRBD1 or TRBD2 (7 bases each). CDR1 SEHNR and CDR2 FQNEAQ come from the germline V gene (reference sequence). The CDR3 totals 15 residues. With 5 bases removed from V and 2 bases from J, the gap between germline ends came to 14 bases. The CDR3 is CASSPRGGPTDTQYF. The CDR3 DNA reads TGTGCCAGCAGCCCCAGGGGGGGGCCCACAGATACGCAGTATTTT.

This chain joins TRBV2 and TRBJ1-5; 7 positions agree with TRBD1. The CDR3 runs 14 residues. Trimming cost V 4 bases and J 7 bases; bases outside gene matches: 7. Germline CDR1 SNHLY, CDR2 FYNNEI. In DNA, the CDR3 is TGTGCCAGCAGTGGACAGGGAGGAGGGCAGCCCCAGCATTTT. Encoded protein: CASSGQGGGQPQHF.

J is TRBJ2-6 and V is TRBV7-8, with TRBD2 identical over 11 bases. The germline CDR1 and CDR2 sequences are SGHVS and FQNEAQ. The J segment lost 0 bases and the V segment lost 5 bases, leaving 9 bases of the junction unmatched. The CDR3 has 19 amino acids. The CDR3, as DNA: TGTGCCAGCAGCCTAGTGGCTAGCGGGGGGAGCTCTGGGGCCAACGTCCTGACTTTC. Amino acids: CASSLVASGGSSGANVLTF.

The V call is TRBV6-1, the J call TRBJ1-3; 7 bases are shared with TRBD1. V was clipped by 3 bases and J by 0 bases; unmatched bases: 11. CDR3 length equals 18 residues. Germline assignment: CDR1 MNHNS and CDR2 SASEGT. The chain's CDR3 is CASSDALEGGNSGNTIYF. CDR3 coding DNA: TGTGCCAGCAGTGATGCATTAGAAGGGGGCAACTCTGGAAACACCATATATTTT.

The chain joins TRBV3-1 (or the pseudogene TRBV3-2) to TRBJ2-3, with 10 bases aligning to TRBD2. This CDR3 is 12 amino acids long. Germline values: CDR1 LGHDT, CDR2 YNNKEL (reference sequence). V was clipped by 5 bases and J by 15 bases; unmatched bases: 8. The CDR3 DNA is TGTGCCAGCAGCTTTACTAGCGGGGAGCATTATTTT. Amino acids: CASSFTSGEHYF.

The CDR3 bases are TGCGCCAGCAGGGACAGACAGGGCATGAACACCGGGGAGCTGTTTTTT. The encoded protein is CASRDRQGMNTGELFF. The rearrangement links TRBV10-1 to TRBJ2-2, with TRBD1 matching over 7 bases. The CDR3 runs 16 residues. Germline V lookup: CDR1 WNHNN, CDR2 SYGVQD (reference sequence). Unmatched junction bases numbered 8, after V lost 6 bases and J lost 1 base.

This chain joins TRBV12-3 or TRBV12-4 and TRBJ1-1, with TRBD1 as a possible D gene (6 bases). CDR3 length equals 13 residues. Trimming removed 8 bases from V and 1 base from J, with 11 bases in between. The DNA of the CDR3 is TGTGCCAGCCATGACAGGAGGAACACTGAAGCTTTCTTT. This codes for CASHDRRNTEAFF.

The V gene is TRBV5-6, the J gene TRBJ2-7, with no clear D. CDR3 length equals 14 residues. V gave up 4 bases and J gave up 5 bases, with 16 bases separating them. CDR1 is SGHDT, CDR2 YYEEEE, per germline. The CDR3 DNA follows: TGTGCCAGCAGCCCGGAGCCACAGACCCACGAGCAGTACTTC. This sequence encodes CASSPEPQTHEQYF.

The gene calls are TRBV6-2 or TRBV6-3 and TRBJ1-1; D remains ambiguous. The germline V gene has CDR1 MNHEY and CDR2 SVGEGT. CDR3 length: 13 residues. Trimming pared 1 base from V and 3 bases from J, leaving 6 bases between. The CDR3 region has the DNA TGTGCCAGCAGTTACTGGGCGCACACTGAAGCTTTCTTT. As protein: CASSYWAHTEAFF.

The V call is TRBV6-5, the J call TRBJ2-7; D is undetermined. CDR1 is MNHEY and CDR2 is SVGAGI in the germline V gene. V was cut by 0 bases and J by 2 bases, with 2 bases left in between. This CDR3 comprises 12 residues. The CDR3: CASSYSPYEQYF. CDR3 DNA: TGTGCCAGCAGTTACTCACCCTACGAGCAGTACTTC.

The CDR3 reads CASGGPAGANVLTF. The CDR3, as DNA: TGTGCCAGTGGGGGACCCGCTGGGGCCAACGTCCTGACTTTC. This sequence joins TRBV19 and TRBJ2-6; D tentatively fits TRBD1 or TRBD2 (5 bases each). The V gene lost 8 bases and the J gene lost 2 bases, with 10 bases spanning the gap. Germline-derived CDR1 and CDR2 are LNHDA and SQIVND (reference sequence). This CDR3 has 14 amino acids.

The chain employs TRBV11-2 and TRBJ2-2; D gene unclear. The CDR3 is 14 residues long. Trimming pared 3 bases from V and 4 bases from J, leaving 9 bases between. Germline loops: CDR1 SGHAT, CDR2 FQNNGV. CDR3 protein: CASSLAPGTGELFF. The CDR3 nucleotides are TGTGCCAGCAGCTTGGCCCCCGGCACCGGGGAGCTGTTTTTT.

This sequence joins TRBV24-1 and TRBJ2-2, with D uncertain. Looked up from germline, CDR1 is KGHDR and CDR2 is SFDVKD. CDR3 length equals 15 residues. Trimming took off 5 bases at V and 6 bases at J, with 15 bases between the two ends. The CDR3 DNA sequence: TGTGCCACCAGTGCCCATAGGCCGGGTTCCGGGGAGCTGTTTTTT. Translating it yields CATSAHRPGSGELFF.

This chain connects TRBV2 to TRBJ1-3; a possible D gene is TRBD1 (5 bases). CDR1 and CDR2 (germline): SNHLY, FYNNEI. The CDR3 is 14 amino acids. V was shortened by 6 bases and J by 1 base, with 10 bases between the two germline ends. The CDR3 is CASSMGGSGNTIYF. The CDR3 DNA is TGTGCCAGCAGCATGGGGGGATCTGGAAACACCATATATTTT.